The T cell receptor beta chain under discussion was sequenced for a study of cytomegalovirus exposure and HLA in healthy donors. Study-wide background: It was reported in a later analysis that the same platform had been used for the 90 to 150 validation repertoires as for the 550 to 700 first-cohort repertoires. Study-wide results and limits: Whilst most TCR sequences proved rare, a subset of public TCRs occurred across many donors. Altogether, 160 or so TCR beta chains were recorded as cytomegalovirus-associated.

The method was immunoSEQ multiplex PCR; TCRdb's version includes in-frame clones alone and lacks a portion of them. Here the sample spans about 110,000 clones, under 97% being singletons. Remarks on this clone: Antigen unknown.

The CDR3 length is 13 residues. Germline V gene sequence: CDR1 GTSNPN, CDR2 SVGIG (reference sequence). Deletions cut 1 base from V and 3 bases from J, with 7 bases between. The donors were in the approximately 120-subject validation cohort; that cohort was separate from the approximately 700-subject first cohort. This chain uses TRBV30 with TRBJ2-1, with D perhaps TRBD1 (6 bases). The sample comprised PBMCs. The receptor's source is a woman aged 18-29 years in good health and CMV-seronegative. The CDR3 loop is CAWSGDIYNEQFF. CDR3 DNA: TGTGCCTGGAGTGGGGACATCTACAATGAGCAGTTCTTC.